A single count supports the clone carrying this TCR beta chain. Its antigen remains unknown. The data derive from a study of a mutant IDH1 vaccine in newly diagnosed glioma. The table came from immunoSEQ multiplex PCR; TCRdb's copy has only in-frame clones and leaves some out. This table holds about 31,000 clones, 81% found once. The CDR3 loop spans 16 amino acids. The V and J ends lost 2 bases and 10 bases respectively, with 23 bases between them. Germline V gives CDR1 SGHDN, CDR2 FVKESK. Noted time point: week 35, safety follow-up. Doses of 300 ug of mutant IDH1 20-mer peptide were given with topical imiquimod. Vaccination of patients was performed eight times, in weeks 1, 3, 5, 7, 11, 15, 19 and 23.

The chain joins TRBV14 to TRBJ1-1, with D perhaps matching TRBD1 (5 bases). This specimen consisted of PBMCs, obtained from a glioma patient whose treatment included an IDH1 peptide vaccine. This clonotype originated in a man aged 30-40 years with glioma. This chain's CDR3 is CASSQLDDLIGRGAFF. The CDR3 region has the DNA TGTGCCAGCAGCCAACTGGATGACTTAATCGGAAGGGGAGCTTTCTTT.